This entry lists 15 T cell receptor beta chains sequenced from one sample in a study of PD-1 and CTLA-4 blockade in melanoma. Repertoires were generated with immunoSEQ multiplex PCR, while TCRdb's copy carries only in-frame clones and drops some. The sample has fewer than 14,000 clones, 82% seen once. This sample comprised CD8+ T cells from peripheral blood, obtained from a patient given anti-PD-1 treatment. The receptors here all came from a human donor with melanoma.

The CDR3 DNA reads as TGTGCCAGCAGCTCCCCTCCACAGGGGACTTCACCCCTCCACTTT. Translating it yields CASSSPPQGTSPLHF. This sequence joins TRBV7-8 and TRBJ1-6; 7 nucleotides agree with TRBD1. The trim removed 4 bases at V and 9 bases at J, leaving 9 bases unmatched. The CDR3 extends over 15 amino acids. CDR1 is SGHVS, CDR2 FQNEAQ, per germline.

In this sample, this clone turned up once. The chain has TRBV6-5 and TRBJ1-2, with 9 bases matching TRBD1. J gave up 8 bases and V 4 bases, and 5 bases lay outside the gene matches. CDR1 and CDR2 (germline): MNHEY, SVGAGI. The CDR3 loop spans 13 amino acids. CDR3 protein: CASSWDRVEGYTF. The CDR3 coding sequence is TGTGCCAGCAGTTGGGACAGGGTGGAAGGCTACACCTTC.

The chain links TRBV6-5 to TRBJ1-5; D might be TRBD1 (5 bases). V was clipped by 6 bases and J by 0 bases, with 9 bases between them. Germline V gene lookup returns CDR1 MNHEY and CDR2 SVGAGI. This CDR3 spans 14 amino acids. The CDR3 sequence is CASRAGNSNQPQHF. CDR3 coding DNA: TGTGCCAGCAGGGCAGGGAATAGCAATCAGCCCCAGCATTTT.

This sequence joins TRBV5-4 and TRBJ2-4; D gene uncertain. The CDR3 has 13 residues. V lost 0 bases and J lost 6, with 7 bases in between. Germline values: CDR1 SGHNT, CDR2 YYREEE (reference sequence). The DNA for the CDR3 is TGTGCCAGCAGCTTGGAGGGATTAAACATTCAGTACTTC. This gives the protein CASSLEGLNIQYF.

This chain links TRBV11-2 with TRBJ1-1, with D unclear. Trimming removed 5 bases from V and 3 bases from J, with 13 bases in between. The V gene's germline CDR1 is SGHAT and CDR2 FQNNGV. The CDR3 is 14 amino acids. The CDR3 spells CASSLGPGHTEAFF. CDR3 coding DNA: TGTGCCAGCAGCCTCGGACCAGGACACACTGAAGCTTTCTTT.

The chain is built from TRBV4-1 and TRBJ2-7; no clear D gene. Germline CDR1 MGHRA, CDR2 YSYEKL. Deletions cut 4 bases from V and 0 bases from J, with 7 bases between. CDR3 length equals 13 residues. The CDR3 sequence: CASSPGLSYEQYF. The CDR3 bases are TGCGCCAGCAGCCCAGGTCTCTCCTACGAGCAGTACTTC.

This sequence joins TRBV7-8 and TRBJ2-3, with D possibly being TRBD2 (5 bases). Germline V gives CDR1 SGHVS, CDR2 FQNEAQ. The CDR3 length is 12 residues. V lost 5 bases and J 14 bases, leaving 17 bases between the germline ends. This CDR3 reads CASSPMEDRLYF. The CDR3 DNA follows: TGTGCCAGCAGCCCTATGGAGGACCGGCTGTATTTT. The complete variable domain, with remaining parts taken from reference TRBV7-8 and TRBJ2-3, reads GAGVSQSPRYKVAKRGQDVALRCDPISGHVSLFWYQQALGQGPEFLTYFQNEAQLDKSGLPSDRFFAERPEGSVSTLKIQRTQQEDSAVYLCASSPMEDRLYFGPGTRLTVL.

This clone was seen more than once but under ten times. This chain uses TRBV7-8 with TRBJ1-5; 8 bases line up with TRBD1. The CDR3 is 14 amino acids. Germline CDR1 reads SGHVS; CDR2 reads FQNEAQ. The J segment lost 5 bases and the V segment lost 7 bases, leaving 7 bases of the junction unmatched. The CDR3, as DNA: TGTGCCAGCACCCCGACAGGGGCCTATCAGCCCCAGCATTTT. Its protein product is CASTPTGAYQPQHF.

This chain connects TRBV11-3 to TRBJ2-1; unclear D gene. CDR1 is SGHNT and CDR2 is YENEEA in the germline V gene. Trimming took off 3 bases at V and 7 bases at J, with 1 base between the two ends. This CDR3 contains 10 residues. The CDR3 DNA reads TGTGCCAGCAGCTTGAATGAGCAGTTCTTC. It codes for CASSLNEQFF.

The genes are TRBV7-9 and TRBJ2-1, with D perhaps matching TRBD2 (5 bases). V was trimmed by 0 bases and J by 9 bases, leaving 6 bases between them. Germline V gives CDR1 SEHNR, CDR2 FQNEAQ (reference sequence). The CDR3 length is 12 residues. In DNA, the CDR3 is TGTGCCAGCAGCTTAGCTAGCGTTGAGCAGTTCTTC. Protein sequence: CASSLASVEQFF.

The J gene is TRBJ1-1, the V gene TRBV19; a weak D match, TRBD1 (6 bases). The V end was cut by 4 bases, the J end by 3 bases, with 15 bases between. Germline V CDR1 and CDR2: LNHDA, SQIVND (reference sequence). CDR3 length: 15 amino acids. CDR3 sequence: CASSTGAGFHTEAFF. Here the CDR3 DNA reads TGTGCCAGTAGTACAGGGGCCGGGTTTCACACTGAAGCTTTCTTT.

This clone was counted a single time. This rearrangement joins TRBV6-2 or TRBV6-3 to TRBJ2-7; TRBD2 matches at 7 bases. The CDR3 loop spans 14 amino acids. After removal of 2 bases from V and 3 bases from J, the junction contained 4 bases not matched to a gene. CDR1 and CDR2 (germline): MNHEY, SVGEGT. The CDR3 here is CASSYTERGYEQYF. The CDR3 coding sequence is TGTGCCAGCAGTTACACGGAGCGGGGCTACGAGCAGTACTTC.

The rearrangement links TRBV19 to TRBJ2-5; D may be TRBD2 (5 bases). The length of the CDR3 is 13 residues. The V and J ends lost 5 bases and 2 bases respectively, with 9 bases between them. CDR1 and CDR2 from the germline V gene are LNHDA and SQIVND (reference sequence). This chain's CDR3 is CASSPRTQETQYF. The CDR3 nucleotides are TGTGCCAGTAGTCCCCGGACTCAAGAGACCCAGTACTTC.

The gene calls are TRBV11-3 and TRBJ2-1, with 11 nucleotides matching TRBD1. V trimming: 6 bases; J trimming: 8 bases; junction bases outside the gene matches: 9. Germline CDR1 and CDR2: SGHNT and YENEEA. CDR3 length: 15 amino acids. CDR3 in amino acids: CASSLGDRGKDEQFF. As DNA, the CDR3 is TGTGCCAGCAGTTTGGGGGACAGGGGGAAAGATGAGCAGTTCTTC.

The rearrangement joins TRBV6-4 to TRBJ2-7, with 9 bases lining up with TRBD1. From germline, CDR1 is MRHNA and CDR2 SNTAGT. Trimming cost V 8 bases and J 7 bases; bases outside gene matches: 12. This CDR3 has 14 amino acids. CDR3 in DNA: TGTGCCAGCTCCTACTACAGGGGGCAAGGGGAGCAGTACTTC. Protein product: CASSYYRGQGEQYF.